This TCR beta chain was captured in a study of Tregs in tolerant kidney transplant recipients. For the study at large: Recipients received nonmyeloablative bone marrow transplants from related graft donors, with transient mixed chimerism.

Sequenced by immunoSEQ multiplex PCR; TCRdb stores in-frame clones only, minus some. The sample carries roughly 69,000 clones, approximately 91% recorded once. Trimming at V came to 6 bases and at J to 2 bases, leaving 6 bases not matched to a gene. Germline values: CDR1 SNHLY, CDR2 FYNNEI. This CDR3 has 15 residues. Study-wide points: Tregs expanded with activated donor B cells seemed most donor-specific. Donor-specific Treg expansion exceeded global Treg expansion in tolerant patients, suggesting antigen drive.

Concerning this clone: The antigen is unknown.

The chain combines TRBV2 with TRBJ2-1; 8 nucleotides match TRBD1. This TCR was recovered from a human donor who received a combined kidney and bone marrow transplant. This specimen consisted of CD4+ T cells from blood, obtained before the transplant. The CDR3 sequence: CASSRQGSTYNEQFF. CDR3 bases: TGTGCCAGCAGCCGACAGGGGAGCACCTACAATGAGCAGTTCTTC.